This T cell receptor (beta chain) was documented in a study of cytomegalovirus exposure and HLA in healthy donors. The ends were cut back, 1 base at V and 1 base at J, with 4 bases in the middle. This CDR3 contains 13 residues. Germline V lookup: CDR1 SEHNR, CDR2 FQNEAQ (reference sequence). Amplification used 60 Vbeta primers and 13 Jbeta primers. Sequencing used immunoSEQ multiplex PCR; TCRdb keeps in-frame clones, though not all of them. The table has about 200,000 clones, roughly 80% seen once. The TCR originated in a girl aged 2 to 9 in good health and CMV-seronegative. Sequenced material: PBMCs. The chain employs TRBV7-9 and TRBJ2-5, with unresolved D. CDR3 sequence reads: CASSLDGQETQYF. Here the CDR3 DNA reads TGTGCCAGCAGCTTAGACGGCCAAGAGACCCAGTACTTC.